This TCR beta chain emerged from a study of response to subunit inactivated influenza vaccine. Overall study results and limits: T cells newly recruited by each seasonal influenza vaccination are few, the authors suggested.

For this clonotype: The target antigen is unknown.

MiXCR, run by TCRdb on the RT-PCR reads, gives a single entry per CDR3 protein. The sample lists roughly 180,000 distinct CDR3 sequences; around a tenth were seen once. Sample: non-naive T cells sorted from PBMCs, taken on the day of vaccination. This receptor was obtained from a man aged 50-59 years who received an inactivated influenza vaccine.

The CDR3 DNA follows: TGTGCCAGCTCACCACTTGGACAGGCGCACACTGAAGCTTTCTTT. It codes for CASSPLGQAHTEAFF. The V call is TRBV18, the J call TRBJ1-1; TRBD1 matches at 7 bases. Germline CDR1 is KGHSH and CDR2 is LQKENI. V was pared by 1 base and J by 3 bases, with 5 bases of the junction left unmatched. The CDR3 contains 15 residues.